This TCR beta chain was observed in a study of blood T cell repertoires in COVID-19. Overall study context: T cells, B-cell-depleted T cells, or PBMCs supplied cDNA or gDNA.

The protocol was immunoSEQ multiplex PCR, while the TCRdb copy is restricted to in-frame clones and leaves out a portion. The sample lists around 250,000 clones, roughly nine tenths seen once, with 1% to 1.5% in the top ten. Ages ranged from roughly 18 to 95 years, with residence in approximately 25 US areas. V was pared by 2 bases and J by 3 bases, with 10 bases between. Germline-derived CDR1 and CDR2 are SGHRS and YFSETQ. The CDR3 consists of 14 residues. The sequenced sample consisted of PBMCs or T cells enriched from blood (not recorded which). The TCR sequence derives from a human donor in a cohort exposed to, infected with or recovered from COVID-19 (not recorded which). The donor label of this sample is uncertain. V is TRBV5-1 and J is TRBJ2-3, with a tentative D call TRBD1 (5 bases). The CDR3 DNA follows: TGCGCCAGCAGCTTAATGGGGCCGACAGATACGCAGTATTTT. This translates into CASSLMGPTDTQYF.